A single TCR beta chain is shown here with its context. Libraries were prepared by immunoSEQ multiplex PCR; TCRdb keeps only in-frame clonotypes and omits some of them. The sample carries around 150,000 clones, 88% recorded once. The sample originates from a study of blood T cell repertoires in COVID-19. Background on the study: T cells, B-cell-depleted T cells, or PBMCs provided the cDNA or gDNA that served as material.

The CDR3 spans 16 residues. Germline V CDR1 and CDR2: SGDLS, YYNGEE. The junction had 7 bases not matched to a gene; V was cut back by 3 bases and J by 0 bases. The specimen sequenced was peripheral blood. The sequence derives from a man in his fifties or sixties with active or convalescent COVID-19. This sequence joins TRBV9 and TRBJ1-1, with TRBD1 identical over 8 bases. The chain's CDR3 is CASSGTGGTLNTEAFF. As DNA, the CDR3 is TGTGCCAGCAGCGGTACAGGGGGAACTTTGAACACTGAAGCTTTCTTT.